Following are 19 T cell receptor beta chains from one sample sequenced in a study of blood T cell repertoires in COVID-19. Measured with immunoSEQ multiplex PCR; TCRdb has only the in-frame clones, and not every one. Of 150,000 to 200,000 clones listed, nearly 90% were seen once; the top ten hold 0.62%. The source material was peripheral blood. The receptors were sampled from a man in his forties or fifties with acute or convalescent COVID-19.

V is TRBV7-3 and J is TRBJ1-2; 9 bases align to TRBD1. Germline CDR1 reads SGHTA; CDR2 reads FQGTGA. V lost 5 bases, J lost 5 bases, and 3 bases stayed unmatched. The CDR3 length is 13 residues. In DNA, the CDR3 is TGTGCCAGCAGCGAACAGGGGGCATATGGCTACACCTTC. It translates to CASSEQGAYGYTF.

The V and J genes are TRBV28 and TRBJ2-1, with TRBD1 matching 7 bases. The CDR3 runs to 14 residues. The germline gives CDR1 MDHEN, CDR2 SYDVKM. Trimming cost V 2 bases and J 4 bases; bases outside gene matches: 2. The CDR3 loop reads CASSLRGQYNEQFF. The CDR3 DNA follows: TGTGCCAGCAGTTTACGGGGACAGTACAATGAGCAGTTCTTC.

The V gene is TRBV14, the J gene TRBJ1-5; 7 bases line up with TRBD1. This CDR3 is 16 amino acids long. After removal of 4 bases from V and 1 base from J, the junction contained 7 bases not matched to a gene. Germline V lookup: CDR1 SGHDN, CDR2 FVKESK. CDR3: CASSLSKDRSNQPQHF. Written as DNA, the CDR3 is TGTGCCAGCAGCCTATCTAAGGACAGGAGCAATCAGCCCCAGCATTTT.

This clone was recorded only once. In the same sample, other DNA sequences code for this CDR3. The genes are TRBV11-2 and TRBJ2-3; the match to TRBD1 covers 7 bases. V lost 0 bases and J lost 6; bases outside the gene matches: 0. The CDR3 is 13 amino acids. The germline V gene encodes CDR1 SGHAT and CDR2 FQNNGV. The CDR3 DNA is TGTGCCAGCAGCTTAGACAGGGGGGATACGCAGTATTTT. Amino acid sequence: CASSLDRGDTQYF. Based on the CDR3 plus reference TRBV11-2 and TRBJ2-3, the full variable domain is EAGVAQSPRYKIIEKRQSVAFWCNPISGHATLYWYQQILGQGPKLLIQFQNNGVVDDSQLPKDRFSAERLKGVDSTLKIQPAKLEDSAVYLCASSLDRGDTQYFGPGTRLTVL.

J is TRBJ1-2 and V is TRBV6-2 or TRBV6-3; possible D gene TRBD1, 6 bases. Trimming removed 5 bases at V and 2 bases at J, with 12 bases between. Germline V gene data show CDR1 as MNHEY and CDR2 as SVGEGT. This CDR3 region has 14 residues. This CDR3 reads CASSQTGLNYGYTF. In DNA, the CDR3 is TGTGCCAGCAGTCAAACAGGGCTCAACTATGGCTACACCTTC.

The CDR3: CASSGRTSTDTQYF. The DNA for the CDR3 is TGCGCCAGCAGCGGACGGACTAGCACAGATACGCAGTATTTT. J is TRBJ2-3 and V is TRBV5-1; D possibly corresponds to TRBD2 (5 bases). This CDR3 contains 14 residues. Per germline, CDR1 SGHRS and CDR2 YFSETQ. Trimming left V 4 bases short and J 0 bases short, with 9 bases between.

The chain joins TRBV3-1 (or the pseudogene TRBV3-2) to TRBJ1-1; 9 bases align to TRBD1. The junction had 5 bases not matched to a gene; V was cut back by 5 bases and J by 4 bases. The CDR3 is made up of 14 amino acids. The germline CDR1 and CDR2 sequences are LGHDT and YNNKEL (reference sequence). DNA of the CDR3: TGTGCCAGCAGCAAGGGACAGGGAGCCACTGAAGCTTTCTTT. This translates into CASSKGQGATEAFF.

Written as DNA, the CDR3 is TGTGCCAGCAGTGACGACTACTCCTACGAGCAGTACGTC. As protein: CASSDDYSYEQYV. This sequence joins TRBV2 and TRBJ2-7, with D possibly matching TRBD2 (5 bases). The CDR3 consists of 13 residues. Trimming pared 3 bases from V and 0 bases from J, leaving 6 bases between. Germline lookup yields CDR1 SNHLY and CDR2 FYNNEI.

The chain is built from TRBV7-2 and TRBJ1-1; TRBD1 matches at 8 bases. Unmatched junction bases numbered 1, after V lost 2 bases and J lost 5 bases. Germline CDR1 reads SGHTA; CDR2 reads FQGNSA. This CDR3 is built from 13 residues. The CDR3 is CASSLNRGTEAFF. The CDR3 bases are TGTGCCAGCAGCTTAAACAGGGGGACTGAAGCTTTCTTT.

This clone has only one observation. V gene TRBV5-8 combines with J gene TRBJ2-2; 8 bases are shared with TRBD1. The CDR3 totals 18 residues. The germline CDR1 and CDR2 sequences are SGHTS and YDEGEE. V gave up 6 bases and J gave up 5 bases; unmatched junction bases: 18. The CDR3 DNA reads as TGTGCCAGCATCCGTAATCGTTGGACAGGGATTGGGACCGGGGAGCTGTTTTTT. It is translated as CASIRNRWTGIGTGELFF. The full variable domain, rest sourced from reference TRBV5-8 and TRBJ2-2, is EAGVTQSPTHLIKTRGQQATLRCSPISGHTSVYWYQQALGLGLQFLLWYDEGEERNRGNFPPRFSGRQFPNYSSELNVNALELEDSALYLCASIRNRWTGIGTGELFFGEGSRLTVL.

This chain connects TRBV5-5 to TRBJ2-3; D is possibly TRBD1 (5 bases). V lost 4 bases and J lost 6, with 12 bases in between. Germline-derived CDR1 and CDR2 are SGHKS and YYEKEE (reference sequence). There are 13 residues in the CDR3. The CDR3 here is CASSSQGPDTQYF. CDR3 nucleotide sequence: TGTGCCAGCAGCAGTCAGGGTCCGGATACGCAGTATTTT.

This clone was found once. The V and J genes are TRBV6-5 and TRBJ1-2, with TRBD1 matching over 7 bases. V lost 3 bases, J lost 8 bases, and 6 bases stayed unmatched. The CDR3 sequence is 13 residues long. CDR1 MNHEY and CDR2 SVGAGI come from the germline V gene. CDR3 residues: CASSYGQVGGYTF. DNA for the CDR3: TGTGCCAGCAGTTATGGACAGGTCGGGGGCTACACCTTC.

The V and J genes are TRBV7-6 and TRBJ2-5, with 13 bases that match TRBD2. V dropped 3 bases and J dropped 2; count of bases not matched to a gene: 3. The germline V gene has CDR1 SGHVS and CDR2 FNYEAQ. The CDR3 has 16 amino acids. The CDR3 region has the DNA TGTGCCAGCAGCTTCGGACTAGCGGGGGAACAAGAGACCCAGTACTTC. It specifies CASSFGLAGEQETQYF.

The chain employs TRBV7-9 and TRBJ2-1; D perhaps matches TRBD2 (6 bases). This CDR3 contains 15 residues. The germline V gene encodes CDR1 SEHNR and CDR2 FQNEAQ (reference sequence). V shed 2 bases and J shed 3 bases, with 11 bases lying between them. As DNA, the CDR3 is TGTGCCAGCAGCTTATTCTTAGCGGACTACAATGAGCAGTTCTTC. Its protein is CASSLFLADYNEQFF.

The chain uses TRBV7-9 and TRBJ2-2; D is perhaps TRBD1 (5 bases). Trimming took 7 bases from V and 5 from J, leaving 14 bases between them. CDR1 is SEHNR, CDR2 FQNEAQ, per germline (reference sequence). The CDR3 covers 14 residues. Here the CDR3 reads CASTNQGLTGELFF. In DNA form, the CDR3 reads TGTGCCAGCACTAACCAGGGCCTAACCGGGGAGCTGTTTTTT.

The chain joins TRBV19 to TRBJ1-1; D is undetermined. Germline lookup yields CDR1 LNHDA and CDR2 SQIVND (reference sequence). The CDR3 consists of 15 residues. Deletions cut 1 base from V and 1 base from J, with 10 bases between. The CDR3 protein is CASSIVGDKNTEAFF. The CDR3 nucleotides are TGTGCCAGTAGTATAGTCGGGGATAAGAACACTGAAGCTTTCTTT. The variable domain in full, with the rest retrieved from reference TRBV19 and TRBJ1-1, is DGGITQSPKYLFRKEGQNVTLSCEQNLNHDAMYWYRQDPGQGLRLIYYSQIVNDFQKGDIAEGYSVSREKKESFPLTVTSAQKNPTAFYLCASSIVGDKNTEAFFGQGTRLTVV.

This chain uses TRBV29-1 with TRBJ2-7; 8 nucleotides match TRBD1. V was pared by 3 bases and J by 6 bases, with 7 bases of the junction left unmatched. This CDR3 has 13 amino acids. Germline V CDR1 and CDR2: SQVTM, ANQGSEA. The CDR3 loop is CSVEGDRTSEQYF. The DNA of the CDR3 is TGCAGCGTTGAGGGGGACAGGACCTCCGAGCAGTACTTC.

The chain combines TRBV7-9 with TRBJ2-2, with D possibly TRBD1 on 5 matching bases. CDR1 is SEHNR and CDR2 is FQNEAQ in the germline V gene (reference sequence). The CDR3 sequence is 17 residues long. Trimming stripped 5 bases from V and 6 bases from J, with 22 bases between. CDR3 residues: CASSPKGLVISSGELFF. The CDR3 DNA is TGTGCCAGCAGCCCCAAGGGGTTGGTCATCTCTTCCGGGGAGCTGTTTTTT.

V gene TRBV24-1 combines with J gene TRBJ2-3, with 14 bases that match TRBD2. Per germline, CDR1 KGHDR and CDR2 SFDVKD. This CDR3 is built from 18 residues. Trimming at V came to 4 bases and at J to 9 bases, leaving 14 bases not matched to a gene. The CDR3 nucleotides read TGTGCCACCAGTGACCCGGGACTAGCGGGAGTACAGACCGGAACGCAGTATTTT. It specifies CATSDPGLAGVQTGTQYF.